The TCR beta chain described here comes from a study of CD8+CD57+ T cells in acquired aplastic anemia. About the research overall: The sorted CD4+ and CD8+ cells yielded an average around 3.2 ug of DNA. General observations from the study: The same twenty-nine CD8+ CDR3 sequences occurred in patients and in controls. CD8+ Simpson's diversity in patients was not significantly different from that in controls.

TCR beta VDJ combinations and CDR3 sequences were profiled from genomic DNA. TCRdb fed the reads into MiXCR, producing one record per CDR3 protein. The data show roughly 180,000 distinct CDR3 sequences, with about 64% seen just once and more than 45% held by the top ten. Germline loops: CDR1 DFQATT, CDR2 SNEGSKA (reference sequence). The CDR3 spans 14 residues. In the case of this clonotype: Its antigen remains unidentified.

Input material: sorted CD4+, CD8+, or CD8+CD57+ T cells (not recorded which) from PBMCs. This chain links TRBV20-1 with TRBJ2-7; 7 positions agree with TRBD2. The receptor's source is a human donor with severe aplastic anemia or a healthy control (not recorded which). CDR3 in DNA: TGCAGCGTCTGGGGAGGGCGCGGGTCCTACGAGCAGTACTTC. Translated: CSVWGGRGSYEQYF.